A selection of T cell receptor beta chains follows, all from one sample in a study of blood T cell repertoires in COVID-19. Sequenced by immunoSEQ multiplex PCR; TCRdb stores in-frame clones only, minus some. The table shows some 200,000 clones, with around 82% occurring only once. The specimen was PBMCs or T cells enriched from blood (not recorded which). The receptors stem from a man aged 40-49 years who had recovered from COVID-19. CDR3s include the opening cysteine and the closing phenylalanine or tryptophan. A D gene is named only where the DNA matches it firmly. For some rows the clone size is stated as once, few or many, or as a class when expanded; others skip it.

cdr3_aa	cdr3_nt	cdr3_length	v_call	j_call	d_call	clone_size
CASSPQGAGTYNEQFF	TGTGCCAGCAGCCCCCAGGGAGCGGGAACCTACAATGAGCAGTTCTTC	16	TRBV7-9	TRBJ2-1	TRBD2	-
CASSLNQGEEQFF	TGTGCCAGCAGCTTAAATCAGGGCGAGGAGCAGTTCTTC	13	TRBV7-3	TRBJ2-1	-	once
CASSATGGTGNTIYF	TGTGCCAGCAGTGCAACAGGGGGGACTGGAAACACCATATATTTT	15	TRBV2	TRBJ1-3	TRBD1	-
CASSIAALDNEQFF	TGTGCCAGTAGTATTGCGGCGCTCGACAATGAGCAGTTCTTC	14	TRBV19	TRBJ2-1	-	-
CASSWGTNTEAFF	TGTGCCAGCAGCTGGGGCACGAACACTGAAGCTTTCTTT	13	TRBV7-3	TRBJ1-1	-	-
CASSAPGLAAYNEQFF	TGTGCCAGCAGCGCACCGGGACTAGCGGCCTACAATGAGCAGTTCTTC	16	TRBV21-1	TRBJ2-1	-	-
CASSRRPTTPPREGREDTQYF	TGTGCCAGTAGTCGTAGGCCCACTACCCCCCCGCGGGAGGGTAGGGAAGATACGCAGTATTTT	21	TRBV19	TRBJ2-3	TRBD2	-
CSASQTSGINEQYF	TGCAGTGCTAGTCAGACTAGCGGGATCAACGAGCAGTACTTC	14	TRBV20-1	TRBJ2-7	TRBD2	-
CASSLAEGVGTEAFF	TGCGCCAGCAGCTTGGCCGAGGGGGTCGGCACTGAAGCTTTCTTT	15	TRBV5-1	TRBJ1-1	-	-
CSVVGGISYNEQFF	TGCAGCGTTGTCGGCGGGATCTCCTACAATGAGCAGTTCTTC	14	TRBV29-1	TRBJ2-1	-	-
CASSYPQGGREQYF	TGTGCCAGCAGCTACCCCCAGGGGGGTCGGGAGCAGTACTTC	14	TRBV7-9	TRBJ2-7	-	-
CASSEALQGSGNTIYF	TGTGCCAGCAGTGAAGCGCTTCAGGGGTCCGGAAACACCATATATTTT	16	TRBV6-1	TRBJ1-3	-	-
CASSPSNRDSALGGYTF	TGTGCCAGCAGCCCCTCGAACCGGGACAGCGCGCTAGGGGGCTACACCTTC	17	TRBV7-3	TRBJ1-2	TRBD1	-
CASSGSSGANVLTF	TGTGCCAGCAGTGGGAGCTCTGGGGCCAACGTCCTGACTTTC	14	TRBV2	TRBJ2-6	-	few
CASSLAGENTGELFF	TGTGCCAGCAGTTTAGCGGGAGAAAACACCGGGGAGCTGTTTTTT	15	TRBV28	TRBJ2-2	TRBD2	-
CASSQATRGNTEAFF	TGTGCCAGCAGCCAAGCCACGAGAGGTAACACTGAAGCTTTCTTT	15	TRBV3-1/TRBV3-2	TRBJ1-1	-	-
CASSYSESGYNEQFF	TGTGCCAGCAGTTACTCGGAAAGCGGATACAATGAGCAGTTCTTC	15	TRBV6-5	TRBJ2-1	-	once
CASSPDKETQYF	TGTGCCAGCTCTCCCGACAAGGAGACCCAGTACTTC	12	TRBV18	TRBJ2-5	-	-
CASSLAGDGNEQFF	TGTGCCAGCAGCCTAGCGGGAGATGGCAATGAGCAGTTCTTC	14	TRBV25-1	TRBJ2-1	TRBD2	many
CASNQGAGDYGYTF	TGTGCCAGCAACCAGGGGGCTGGGGACTATGGCTACACCTTC	14	TRBV21-1	TRBJ1-2	-	-
CATSDNFAVPTDTQYF	TGTGCCACCAGTGACAACTTTGCGGTCCCCACAGATACGCAGTATTTT	16	TRBV24-1	TRBJ2-3	-	-
CATEKLAESHEQFF	TGTGCCACCGAAAAACTAGCGGAGTCCCATGAGCAGTTCTTC	14	TRBV28	TRBJ2-1	TRBD2	-
CASSVTANTEAFF	TGTGCCAGCAGTGTGACAGCCAACACTGAAGCTTTCTTT	13	TRBV2	TRBJ1-1	-	-
CASSPRYSYGYTF	TGTGCCAGCAGCCCACGATACAGCTATGGCTACACCTTC	13	TRBV3-1/TRBV3-2	TRBJ1-2	-	few
CASSYAGGRQPQHF	TGTGCCAGCAGTTACGCGGGGGGCCGTCAGCCCCAGCATTTT	14	TRBV6-5	TRBJ1-5	-	-
CASSGQEYQPQHF	TGTGCCAGCAGTGGACAGGAATATCAGCCCCAGCATTTT	13	TRBV28	TRBJ1-5	TRBD1	-
CASSTGVLEPQHF	TGTGCCAGCTCAACGGGGGTCTTGGAGCCCCAGCATTTT	13	TRBV18	TRBJ1-5	-	-
CASSIVGLAVSTDTQYF	TGTGCCAGTAGTATAGTAGGACTAGCAGTTAGCACAGATACGCAGTATTTT	17	TRBV19	TRBJ2-3	TRBD2	-
CASSPQTEAFF	TGTGCCAGCAGCCCGCAGACTGAAGCTTTCTTT	11	TRBV28	TRBJ1-1	-	-
CASSPILRGETQYF	TGTGCCAGCAGTCCGATTTTAAGGGGGGAGACCCAGTACTTC	14	TRBV6-5	TRBJ2-5	-	-
CASSSGLAGNRGETQYF	TGTGCCAGCAGCTCGGGACTAGCGGGTAACCGAGGGGAGACCCAGTACTTC	17	TRBV5-4	TRBJ2-5	TRBD2	-